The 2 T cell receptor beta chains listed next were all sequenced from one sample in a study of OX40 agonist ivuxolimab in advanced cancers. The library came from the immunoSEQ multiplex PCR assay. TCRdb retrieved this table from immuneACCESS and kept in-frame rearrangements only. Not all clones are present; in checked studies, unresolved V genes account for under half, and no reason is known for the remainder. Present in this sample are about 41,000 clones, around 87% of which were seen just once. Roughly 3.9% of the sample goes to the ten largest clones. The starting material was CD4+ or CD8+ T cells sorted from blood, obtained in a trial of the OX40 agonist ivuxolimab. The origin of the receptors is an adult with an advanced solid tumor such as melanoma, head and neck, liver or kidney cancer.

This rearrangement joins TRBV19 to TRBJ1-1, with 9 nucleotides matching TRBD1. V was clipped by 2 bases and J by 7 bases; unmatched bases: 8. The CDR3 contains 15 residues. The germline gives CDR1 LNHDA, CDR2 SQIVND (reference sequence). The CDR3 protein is CASSIKGQGLHEAFF. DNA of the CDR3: TGTGCCAGTAGTATAAAAGGACAGGGGCTTCATGAAGCTTTCTTT. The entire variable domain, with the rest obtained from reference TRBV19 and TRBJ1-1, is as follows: DGGITQSPKYLFRKEGQNVTLSCEQNLNHDAMYWYRQDPGQGLRLIYYSQIVNDFQKGDIAEGYSVSREKKESFPLTVTSAQKNPTAFYLCASSIKGQGLHEAFFGQGTRLTVV.

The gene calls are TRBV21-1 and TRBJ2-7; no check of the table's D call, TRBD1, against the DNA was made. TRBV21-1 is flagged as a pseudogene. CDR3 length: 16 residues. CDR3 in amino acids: CASSKSQGHRYHEQYF. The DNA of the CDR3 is TGTGCCAGCAGCAAAAGTCAAGGACACCGATATCACGAGCAGTACTTC.